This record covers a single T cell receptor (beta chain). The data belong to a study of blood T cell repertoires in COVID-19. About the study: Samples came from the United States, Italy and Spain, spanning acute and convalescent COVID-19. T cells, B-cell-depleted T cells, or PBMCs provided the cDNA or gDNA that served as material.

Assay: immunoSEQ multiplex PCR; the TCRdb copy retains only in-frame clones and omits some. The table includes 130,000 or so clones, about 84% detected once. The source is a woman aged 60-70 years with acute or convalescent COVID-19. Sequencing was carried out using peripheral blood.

CDR3 DNA sequence: TGCGCCAGCAGCTTGGCCGAGGGCCCTGAAGCTTTCTTT. It is translated as CASSLAEGPEAFF. V and J are TRBV5-1 and TRBJ1-1; D gene ambiguous. CDR1 and CDR2 (germline): SGHRS, YFSETQ. Deletions cut 0 bases from V and 6 bases from J, with 9 bases between. This CDR3 spans 13 amino acids.